The T cell receptor beta chain described here comes from a study of blood T cell repertoires in COVID-19. About the study: Acute and convalescent COVID-19 specimens originated in the United States, Italy and Spain.

Per the authors' pipeline: Researchers report that nucleated cell counts were estimated from reference gene primer amplification. The protocol was immunoSEQ multiplex PCR, while the TCRdb copy is restricted to in-frame clones and leaves out a portion. V, J and clone size were drawn from that table, and D and trimming were deduced from the DNA. The data contain 20,000 or so clones, about 90% of them singletons. Sequenced sample: peripheral blood. The clonotype comes from a human donor in a cohort sampled during active COVID-19.

The CDR3 protein is CASSPSLSGGAPQYF. The CDR3 region has the DNA TGCGCCAGCAGCCCCTCCCTCAGCGGGGGGGCTCCGCAGTATTTT. The rearrangement joins TRBV4-3 to TRBJ2-3; 10 nucleotides align to TRBD2. Trimming took 4 bases from V and 10 from J; bases not matched to a gene: 11. The CDR3 covers 15 residues. The germline V gene encodes CDR1 LGHNA and CDR2 YSLEER.